This T cell receptor beta chain was captured in a study of blood T cell repertoires in COVID-19. Overall study: The cDNA or gDNA used as material had been derived from T cells, B-cell-depleted T cells, or PBMCs.

The germline CDR1 and CDR2 sequences are SQVTM and ANQGSEA. The CDR3 length is 15 residues. The V segment lost 7 bases and the J segment 2 bases; nucleotides outside the gene matches: 11. Assay: immunoSEQ multiplex PCR; the TCRdb copy retains only in-frame clones and omits some. The repertoire holds just over 95,000 clones, approximately 80% seen once, with 4.1% in the top ten. The TCR sequence derives from a man between 60 and 75 years old with acute or convalescent COVID-19. Sequencing was done on a sample of peripheral blood. The V gene is TRBV29-1, the J gene TRBJ2-3, with 8 bases matching TRBD2. CDR3 amino acids: CSALGGGYSTDTQYF. The CDR3 nucleotides read TGCAGCGCACTGGGCGGGGGGTACTCCACAGATACGCAGTATTTT.